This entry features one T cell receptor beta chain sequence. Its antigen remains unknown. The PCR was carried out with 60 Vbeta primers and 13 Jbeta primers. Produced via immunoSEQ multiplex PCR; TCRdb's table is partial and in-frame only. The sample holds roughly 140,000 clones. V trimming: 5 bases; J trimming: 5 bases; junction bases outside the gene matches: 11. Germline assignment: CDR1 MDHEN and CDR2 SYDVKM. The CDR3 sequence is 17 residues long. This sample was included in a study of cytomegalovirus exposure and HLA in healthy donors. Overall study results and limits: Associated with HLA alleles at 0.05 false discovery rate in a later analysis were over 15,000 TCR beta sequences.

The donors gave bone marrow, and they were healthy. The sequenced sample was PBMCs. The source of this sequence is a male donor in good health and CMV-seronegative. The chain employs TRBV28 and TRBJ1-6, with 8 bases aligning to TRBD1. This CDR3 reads CASSHSRGRGDNSPLHF. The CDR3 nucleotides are TGTGCCAGCAGTCACTCCAGGGGGCGAGGAGATAATTCACCCCTCCACTTT.